This T cell receptor beta chain was sequenced during a study of T cells in narcolepsy (dated by TCRdb to the late 2010s). Background for the entire study: Healthy control donors were enrolled in the study alongside patients who had narcolepsy type 1 or type 2 (NT1, NT2). The study used TCR Vbeta sequencing to track clonotypes in blood and CSF while looking for autoreactive T cells in narcolepsy patients that target self-antigens of hypocretin neurons (hypocretin, TRIB2).

Preparation of the library involved the immunoSEQ multiplex PCR assay. TCRdb carries this immuneACCESS record with in-frame sequences only. Its versions omit some clonotypes, under half of them owing to an unresolved V gene in the studies checked, with the rest unexplained. This sample gives tens of thousands of clones in total; 75% to 85% of them show up just once. 2% to 3% of the sample goes to the ten largest clones. For TCR Vbeta sequencing, memory CD4+ T cells were sorted ex vivo from the peripheral blood of narcolepsy patients and healthy controls. The CDR3 starts with the cysteine, ends with the phenylalanine, and has 13 residues. Solely the CDR3 DNA is kept, with 39 bases framed from the first base. CDR1 and CDR2 are read off the germline V gene as SGHDN and FVKESK. Relative to germline, V is 4 bases shorter and J is 7 bases shorter, with 11 bases between their ends. With regard to this clone: Its antigen has not been determined. No base quality values were provided; no much bigger clone lies one nucleotide off.

Study-level results and caveats: Plots that compared CSF and blood CD4+ T cell clonotypes from the same patient highlighted HCRT-specific and TRIB2-specific autoreactive clonotypes. Numbers of sequenced blood memory CD4+ clonotypes were comparable, averaging around 40,000 in patients and about 33,000 in controls. Autoreactive clonotypes were reported to be detected serially in the blood of the same patients and of different patients, but not in the blood of healthy controls. No sequences matching autoreactive T cell clones were present in some of the blood memory CD4+ repertoires from patients and controls.

Sequencing was performed on CD45RA- memory CD4+ T cells from PBMCs. The sample's cell subset or site label, decoded: memory T cells sorted ex vivo from peripheral blood. Recombination connected TRBV14 to TRBJ1-3; the D segment cannot be called with confidence. The clonotype comes from a human donor with narcolepsy. The sequence in DNA is TGTGCCAGCAGCCCCCCTGTCGGGAACACCATATATTTT. It is translated as CASSPPVGNTIYF.